A single T cell receptor beta chain is shown here with its context. Its antigen is unknown. Germline CDR1 reads PRHDT; CDR2 reads FYEKMQ (reference sequence). V was shortened by 5 bases and J by 4 bases, with 14 bases between the two germline ends. The CDR3 contains 15 residues. This sample was included in a study of T cell responses to AZD1222 COVID-19 vaccine. Study results and caveats: Researchers report vaccine-associated CD4 TCRs spanning spike, with dominance at 160-218 and 743-854. Clonal diversity may have been underestimated, and the donors were mostly white British, with more females than males.

This table comes from immunoSEQ multiplex PCR, and its TCRdb copy is limited to in-frame clones, with some not included. The sample lists 65,000 to 70,000 clones, approximately 82% occurring once. The chain employs TRBV13 and TRBJ2-2; D could derive from TRBD1 or TRBD2 (6 bases each). Sequencing was performed on peripheral blood, taken 28 days after the second AZD1222 dose. The TCR was taken from an adult who received the AZD1222 COVID-19 vaccine. Written as DNA, the CDR3 is TGTGCCAGCAGCCGGGGGCAGGAGAGCACCGGGGAGCTGTTTTTT. Its translation: CASSRGQESTGELFF.